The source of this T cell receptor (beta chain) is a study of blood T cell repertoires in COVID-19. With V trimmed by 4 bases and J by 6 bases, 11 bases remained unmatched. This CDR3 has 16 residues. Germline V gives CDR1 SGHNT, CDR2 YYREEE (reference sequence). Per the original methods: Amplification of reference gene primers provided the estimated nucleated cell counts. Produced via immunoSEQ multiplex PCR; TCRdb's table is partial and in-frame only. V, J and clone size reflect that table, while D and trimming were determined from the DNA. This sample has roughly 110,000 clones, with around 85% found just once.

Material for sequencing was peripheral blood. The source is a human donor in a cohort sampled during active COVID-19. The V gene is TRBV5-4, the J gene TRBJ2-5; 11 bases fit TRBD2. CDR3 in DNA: TGTGCCAGCAGCCGAGGGGGTAGCGGGGGGGCGAAGACCCAGTACTTC. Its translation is CASSRGGSGGAKTQYF.